A single sample gave rise to the 25 T cell receptor beta chains below, sequenced in a study of T cell repertoires in cytomegalovirus infection. For these receptors, no antigen is known. TCRdb passed the reads through MiXCR, listing each CDR3 protein once. The top ten hold roughly 13% of the sample, which has 700,000 to 900,000 distinct CDR3 sequences, about 29% seen once. Sequenced here: cultured CD8+ T cells from PBMCs, sampled from culture after CMV antigen stimulation. The receptors shown here come from a human donor in good health (CMV status not recorded). Some clones in this sample may be carry-over from other donors' samples.

The rearrangement links TRBV6-1 to TRBJ1-4, with unresolved D. CDR3 size: 14 residues. Trimming stripped 5 bases from V and 11 bases from J, with 18 bases between. Germline V gene data show CDR1 as MNHNS and CDR2 as SASEGT. CDR3 DNA sequence: TGTGCCAGCAGTTTGCAGAATCCGGCGGACAAACTGTTTTTT. It is translated as CASSLQNPADKLFF.

The V and J genes are TRBV12-5 and TRBJ1-1; no firm D call. The germline gives CDR1 LGHNT, CDR2 FRNRAP. This CDR3 is 12 amino acids long. With 5 bases removed from V and 3 bases from J, the gap between germline ends came to 7 bases. The CDR3 is CASGPRHTEAFF. The CDR3 DNA follows: TGTGCTAGTGGTCCCCGACACACTGAAGCTTTCTTT. Variable domain in full (rest from reference TRBV12-5 and TRBJ1-1): DARVTQTPRHKVTEMGQEVTMRCQPILGHNTVFWYRQTMMQGLELLAYFRNRAPLDDSGMPKDRFSAEMPDATLATLKIQPSEPRDSAVYFCASGPRHTEAFFGQGTRLTVV.

This clonotype was seen more than once but under ten times. The rearrangement uses TRBV27 and TRBJ1-4, with D unclear. The CDR3 spans 13 residues. Germline V gene sequence: CDR1 MNHEY, CDR2 SMNVEV (reference sequence). V was shortened by 2 bases and J by 3 bases, with 4 bases between the two germline ends. CDR3: CASSLGSNEKLFF. The CDR3 region has the DNA TGTGCCAGCAGTTTAGGTTCTAATGAAAAACTGTTTTTT.

This clonotype was recorded many times. The genes are TRBV7-2 and TRBJ2-1; D is unclear. Trimming pared 3 bases from V and 3 bases from J, leaving 12 bases between. Germline-derived CDR1 and CDR2 are SGHTA and FQGNSA. The CDR3 is made up of 15 amino acids. The CDR3 spells CASSLDPSYYNEQFF. The CDR3 DNA reads TGTGCCAGCAGCTTGGACCCTTCTTACTACAATGAGCAGTTCTTC.

The sample holds a few counts of this clonotype. The V and J genes are TRBV27 and TRBJ1-5, with 7 bases identical to TRBD1. Trimming took 6 bases from V and 0 from J; bases not matched to a gene: 11. Germline CDR1 is MNHEY and CDR2 is SMNVEV (reference sequence). This CDR3 spans 17 amino acids. The chain's CDR3 is CASRRQGSLYSNQPQHF. CDR3 DNA sequence: TGTGCCAGCAGGAGACAGGGATCACTCTATAGCAATCAGCCCCAGCATTTT.

This clonotype came up a few times. The genes are TRBV12-3 or TRBV12-4 and TRBJ1-1; D not certain. The CDR3 covers 14 residues. Trimming pared 1 base from V and 4 bases from J, leaving 10 bases between. The CDR3 DNA is TGTGCCAGCAGTTTAGGTTTCGGATCCACTGAAGCTTTCTTT. This gives the protein CASSLGFGSTEAFF.

This clonotype was detected once. The V gene is TRBV29-1, the J gene TRBJ1-2; 8 bases are a match to TRBD1. This CDR3 contains 13 residues. Losses at the gene ends were 0 bases for V and 6 bases for J; bases not matched to a gene: 3. Per germline, CDR1 SQVTM and CDR2 ANQGSEA. The CDR3 sequence is CSVEDPGGHGYTF. CDR3 sequence (DNA): TGCAGCGTTGAAGATCCAGGGGGCCATGGCTACACCTTC.

The rearrangement uses TRBV27 and TRBJ1-1, with a possible D match to TRBD1 (6 bases). CDR1 and CDR2 from the germline V gene are MNHEY and SMNVEV (reference sequence). Trimming pared 6 bases from V and 8 bases from J, leaving 16 bases between. There are 13 residues in the CDR3. As DNA, the CDR3 is TGTGCCAGCAGCTGGACAGTCGGCGCAGAAGCTTTCTTT. Residues: CASSWTVGAEAFF.

This clonotype was seen just once. The rearrangement joins TRBV18 to TRBJ2-1; TRBD1 or TRBD2 may be the D gene (5 bases each). V was trimmed by 3 bases and J by 3 bases, leaving 21 bases between them. This CDR3 has 18 amino acids. CDR1 is KGHSH, CDR2 LQKENI, per germline. CDR3: CASSPFGAGSRVYNEQFF. CDR3 DNA sequence: TGTGCCAGCTCACCCTTTGGGGCGGGTTCGCGTGTCTACAATGAGCAGTTCTTC.

The V call is TRBV15, the J call TRBJ2-1; 15 bases are a match to TRBD2. The CDR3 consists of 20 residues. The V gene's germline CDR1 is LNHNV and CDR2 YYDKDF (reference sequence). J was trimmed by 3 bases and V by 0 bases; bases with no gene match: 9. CDR3: CATSRERAGTSGGYYNEQFF. Written as DNA, the CDR3 is TGTGCCACCAGCAGAGAACGAGCCGGGACTAGCGGGGGGTACTACAATGAGCAGTTCTTC.

This clonotype has more than one count but fewer than ten. The rearrangement joins TRBV7-9 to TRBJ2-1; 12 nucleotides line up with TRBD1. In germline, CDR1 is SEHNR, CDR2 FQNEAQ (reference sequence). This CDR3 is 16 amino acids long. V shed 4 bases and J 6 bases; nucleotides not matched to a gene: 7. The CDR3 spells CASSSTPGQGANEQFF. In DNA, the CDR3 is TGTGCCAGCAGCTCGACTCCGGGACAGGGGGCCAATGAGCAGTTCTTC.

The V and J genes are TRBV6-4 and TRBJ2-3; no definite D call. Trimming took 5 bases from V and 0 from J, leaving 12 bases between them. Germline V gene lookup returns CDR1 MRHNA and CDR2 SNTAGT. The CDR3 covers 15 residues. CDR3 in amino acids: CASSFDRPSTDTQYF. The DNA for the CDR3 is TGTGCCAGCAGTTTTGACCGTCCTAGCACAGATACGCAGTATTTT.

This clonotype came up many times. The chain recombines TRBV7-9 with TRBJ1-2; 7 nucleotides agree with TRBD1. Germline values: CDR1 SEHNR, CDR2 FQNEAQ (reference sequence). V lost 3 bases, J lost 4 bases, and 5 bases stayed unmatched. The length of the CDR3 is 14 residues. The CDR3: CASSFIGDSYGYTF. The DNA for the CDR3 is TGTGCCAGCAGCTTCATTGGGGACAGCTATGGCTACACCTTC.

The chain uses TRBV27 and TRBJ2-3; maybe TRBD2 (5 bases). Trimming took off 7 bases at V and 1 base at J, with 12 bases between the two ends. CDR1 is MNHEY and CDR2 is SMNVEV in the germline V gene (reference sequence). The CDR3 sequence is 14 residues long. CDR3 in DNA: TGTGCCAGCACGGGGAGCGTTGGCACAGATACGCAGTATTTT. It encodes CASTGSVGTDTQYF.

This clonotype has just one count. V gene TRBV19 combines with J gene TRBJ1-2; TRBD1 matches 7 bases. CDR3 length equals 15 residues. Germline CDR1 and CDR2: LNHDA and SQIVND (reference sequence). Trimming cost V 2 bases and J 0 bases; bases outside gene matches: 3. The CDR3 coding sequence is TGTGCCAGTAGTATATCCGGGACAGCTAACTATGGCTACACCTTC. Amino acid sequence: CASSISGTANYGYTF.

This chain joins TRBV20-1 and TRBJ2-2, with TRBD2 identical over 10 bases. The CDR3 covers 17 residues. V was pared by 2 bases and J by 3 bases, with 9 bases of the junction left unmatched. Germline V gives CDR1 DFQATT, CDR2 SNEGSKA (reference sequence). The CDR3, as DNA: TGCAGTGCTAGATGGAGCGGACTAGCGGATTACACCGGGGAGCTGTTTTTT. Translation: CSARWSGLADYTGELFF.

This clonotype was picked up a small number of times. The chain uses TRBV4-1 and TRBJ2-6; no clear D gene. Germline CDR1 MGHRA, CDR2 YSYEKL. The CDR3 is 17 amino acids. Trimming took 0 bases from V and 0 from J, leaving 9 bases between them. DNA of the CDR3: TGCGCCAGCAGCCAAGAAGGTGTTTACTCTGGGGCCAACGTCCTGACTTTC. Amino acids: CASSQEGVYSGANVLTF.

This rearrangement joins TRBV12-3 or TRBV12-4 to TRBJ1-4; D remains ambiguous. The germline V and J ends were trimmed by 5 bases and 11 bases, with 15 bases remaining between them. The length of the CDR3 is 13 residues. This CDR3 reads CASSEAKARKLFF. In DNA, the CDR3 is TGTGCCAGCAGTGAGGCCAAGGCAAGGAAACTGTTTTTT.

This clonotype was counted between two and nine times. The chain uses TRBV7-9 and TRBJ1-5; tentative D call: TRBD1 (5 bases). This CDR3 comprises 16 residues. Germline assignment: CDR1 SEHNR and CDR2 FQNEAQ (reference sequence). Trimming took off 4 bases at V and 2 bases at J, with 15 bases between the two ends. The CDR3 sequence is CASSSAPLGGNQPQHF. CDR3 DNA: TGTGCCAGCAGCTCAGCACCCTTGGGGGGCAATCAGCCCCAGCATTTT.

As to this clonotype: At one of its ends the junction is not consistent with the germline gene, which may arise from a read error. CDR3 in amino acids: CASSLPGEDQPQHF. CDR3 sequence (DNA): TGTGCCAGCAGTCTGCCAGGGGAGGACCAGCCGCAGCATTTT. The rearrangement links TRBV28 to TRBJ1-5; TRBD1 might be the D (6 bases). The length of the CDR3 is 14 residues. Germline V gene sequence: CDR1 MDHEN, CDR2 SYDVKM.

The chain employs TRBV25-1 and TRBJ2-3, with 9 bases fitting TRBD2. Trimming took 3 bases from V and 4 from J; bases not matched to a gene: 11. Germline V gene lookup returns CDR1 MGHDK and CDR2 SYGVNS. The length of the CDR3 is 17 residues. The CDR3 is CASSDPGLAGAADTQYF. CDR3 in DNA: TGTGCCAGCAGTGACCCCGGGTTAGCGGGGGCGGCAGATACGCAGTATTTT. Looking up the rest from reference TRBV25-1 and TRBJ2-3 gives the full variable domain: EADIYQTPRYLVIGTGKKITLECSQTMGHDKMYWYQQDPGMELHLIHYSYGVNSTEKGDLSSESTVSRIRTEHFPLTLESARPSHTSQYLCASSDPGLAGAADTQYFGPGTRLTVL.

The chain uses TRBV29-1 and TRBJ1-2, with TRBD1 identical over 7 bases. Germline CDR1 reads SQVTM; CDR2 reads ANQGSEA. The CDR3 extends over 14 amino acids. The V segment lost 3 bases and the J segment 3 bases; nucleotides outside the gene matches: 7. The DNA of the CDR3 is TGCAGCGTTGAGCTAGGACAGGAGTACTATGGCTACACCTTC. Its protein product is CSVELGQEYYGYTF. Combining the CDR3 with reference TRBV29-1 and TRBJ1-2 gives the whole variable domain SAVISQKPSRDICQRGTSLTIQCQVDSQVTMMFWYRQQPGQSLTLIATANQGSEATYESGFVIDKFPISRPNLTFSTLTVSNMSPEDSSIYLCSVELGQEYYGYTFGSGTRLTVV.

The V gene is TRBV7-6, the J gene TRBJ2-2, with D hard to call. The CDR3 spans 12 residues. Germline CDR1 SGHVS, CDR2 FNYEAQ. Trimming took off 3 bases at V and 10 bases at J, with 9 bases between the two ends. The CDR3 sequence is CASSLNSEELFF. CDR3 in DNA: TGTGCCAGCAGCTTGAACTCGGAGGAGCTGTTTTTT. The full variable domain, with the rest looked up from reference TRBV7-6 and TRBJ2-2, is GAGVSQSPRYKVTKRGQDVALRCDPISGHVSLYWYRQALGQGPEFLTYFNYEAQQDKSGLPNDRFSAERPEGSISTLTIQRTEQRDSAMYRCASSLNSEELFFGEGSRLTVL.

This clonotype has just a few counts. The rearrangement links TRBV4-1 to TRBJ2-1; D unclear. The V gene lost 0 bases and the J gene lost 3 bases, with 12 bases spanning the gap. This CDR3 comprises 16 residues. Germline-derived CDR1 and CDR2 are MGHRA and YSYEKL. Written as DNA, the CDR3 is TGCGCCAGCAGCCAAGATGTCAGGATACTCTACAATGAGCAGTTCTTC. Encoded protein: CASSQDVRILYNEQFF.

This clonotype was counted between two and nine times. The chain has TRBV7-9 and TRBJ2-3; possible D gene TRBD2, 5 bases. The CDR3 covers 13 residues. The V gene lost 5 bases and the J gene lost 8 bases, with 14 bases spanning the gap. Germline-derived CDR1 and CDR2 are SEHNR and FQNEAQ (reference sequence). The CDR3 region has the DNA TGTGCCAGCAGCCATCCACTAGGACCTACGCAGTATTTT. Residues: CASSHPLGPTQYF.